Sequencing of this T cell receptor beta chain was carried out in a study of OX40 agonist ivuxolimab in advanced cancers. Study background: Treatment of patients was with ivuxolimab, an agonistic anti-OX40 (CD134) antibody.

Some clones are missing from TCRdb's copy, which holds only in-frame ones; the method was immunoSEQ multiplex PCR. The repertoire has some 45,000 clones, roughly 86% of them found once; the top ten carry around 13%. This CDR3 has 17 residues. The V end lost 1 base, the J end lost 0 bases, and 13 bases lay between the germline ends. CDR1 and CDR2 from the germline V gene are PRHDT and FYEKMQ (reference sequence). The cohort excluded patients with autoimmune disease history or systemic immunosuppression. This sequence was found in an adult with an advanced solid tumor such as melanoma, head and neck, liver or kidney cancer. Sequencing was performed on CD4+ or CD8+ T cells sorted from blood, taken in a trial of the OX40 agonist ivuxolimab. The J gene is TRBJ1-3, the V gene TRBV13; unclear D gene. The CDR3 region is CASSLEALATSGNTIYF. CDR3 sequence (DNA): TGTGCCAGCAGCTTAGAAGCCCTAGCTACCTCTGGAAACACCATATATTTT.